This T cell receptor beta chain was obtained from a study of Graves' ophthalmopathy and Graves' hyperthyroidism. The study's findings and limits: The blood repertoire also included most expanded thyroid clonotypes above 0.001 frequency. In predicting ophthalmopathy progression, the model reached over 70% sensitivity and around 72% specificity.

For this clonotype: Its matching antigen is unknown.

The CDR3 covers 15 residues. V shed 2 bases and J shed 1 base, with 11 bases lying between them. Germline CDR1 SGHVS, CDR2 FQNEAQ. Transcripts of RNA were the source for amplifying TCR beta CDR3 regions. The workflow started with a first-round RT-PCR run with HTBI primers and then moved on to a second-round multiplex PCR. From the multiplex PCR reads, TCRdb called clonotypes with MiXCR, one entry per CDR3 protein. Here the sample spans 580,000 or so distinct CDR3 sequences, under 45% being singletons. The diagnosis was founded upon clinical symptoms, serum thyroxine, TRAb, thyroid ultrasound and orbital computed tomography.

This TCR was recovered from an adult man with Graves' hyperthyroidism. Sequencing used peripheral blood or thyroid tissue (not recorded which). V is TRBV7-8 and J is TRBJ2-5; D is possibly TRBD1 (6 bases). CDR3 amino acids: CASSLFGRGQETQYF. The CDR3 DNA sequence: TGTGCCAGCAGCTTATTTGGCAGGGGCCAAGAGACCCAGTACTTC.